A single sample gave rise to the 22 T cell receptor beta chains below, sequenced in a study of neurological immune-mediated disorders. TCRdb fed the 5' RACE reads into MiXCR, producing one record per CDR3 protein. The table lists tens of thousands of distinct CDR3 sequences, 5.8% of them singletons. Time point defined: longitudinal time-point 2. The sample taken for sequencing was PBMCs. These receptors all come from a woman aged 60-75 years with multiple sclerosis.

This clonotype showed up just once. This chain joins TRBV5-5 and TRBJ1-2; D gene ambiguous. CDR3 size: 11 residues. In germline, CDR1 is SGHKS, CDR2 YYEKEE (reference sequence). V was trimmed by 5 bases and J by 8 bases, leaving 10 bases between them. Here the CDR3 DNA reads TGTGCCAGCAGTCAGAACCGGGGCTACACCTTC. Residues: CASSQNRGYTF. Using reference TRBV5-5 and TRBJ1-2 for the parts outside the CDR3, the full variable domain is DAGVTQSPTHLIKTRGQQVTLRCSPISGHKSVSWYQQVLGQGPQFIFQYYEKEERGRGNFPDRFSARQFPNYSSELNVNALLLGDSALYLCASSQNRGYTFGSGTRLTVV.

Many counts were recorded for this clonotype. The rearrangement links TRBV24-1 to TRBJ2-7, with D unresolved. Trimming took 2 bases from V and 4 from J, leaving 14 bases between them. The CDR3 extends over 15 amino acids. CDR1 is KGHDR, CDR2 SFDVKD, per germline. The CDR3 sequence: CATSDSRSPDYEQYF. CDR3 in DNA: TGTGCCACCAGTGATTCCCGGAGTCCTGATTACGAGCAGTACTTC.

This clonotype was recorded at least ten times. V gene TRBV29-1 combines with J gene TRBJ1-1; D is unclear. The CDR3 consists of 12 residues. V was cut by 7 bases and J by 0 bases, with 9 bases left in between. CDR1 and CDR2 (germline): SQVTM, ANQGSEA. The CDR3 spells CSDRYLNTEAFF. The CDR3 DNA reads as TGCAGCGACCGCTACCTGAACACTGAAGCTTTCTTT. The whole variable domain, remainder taken from reference TRBV29-1 and TRBJ1-1, is SAVISQKPSRDICQRGTSLTIQCQVDSQVTMMFWYRQQPGQSLTLIATANQGSEATYESGFVIDKFPISRPNLTFSTLTVSNMSPEDSSIYLCSDRYLNTEAFFGQGTRLTVV.

This clonotype has a count of ten or more. V and J are TRBV20-1 and TRBJ2-3; D is unresolved. Germline V gene data show CDR1 as DFQATT and CDR2 as SNEGSKA (reference sequence). There are 13 residues in the CDR3. The CDR3 reads CSCFVLGTDTQYF. The CDR3 DNA sequence: TGCAGCTGCTTTGTTTTGGGCACAGATACGCAGTATTTT.

This clonotype occurred many times. The chain recombines TRBV18 with TRBJ2-1; 7 bases match TRBD1. V shed 3 bases and J 3 bases; nucleotides not matched to a gene: 2. Looked up from germline, CDR1 is KGHSH and CDR2 is LQKENI. This CDR3 is 14 amino acids long. The DNA of the CDR3 is TGTGCCAGCTCACCGGGACAGATCTACAATGAGCAGTTCTTC. It yields the protein CASSPGQIYNEQFF.

This clonotype was detected only a few times. The chain couples TRBV6-5 to TRBJ2-7; 8 nucleotides align to TRBD1. The V gene end was trimmed by 6 bases and the J gene end by 5 bases; junction bases not matched to a gene: 15. The CDR3 runs 16 residues. CDR1 is MNHEY, CDR2 SVGAGI, per germline. The CDR3 sequence is CASSQDSPDRAHEQYF. Here the CDR3 DNA reads TGTGCCAGCAGCCAAGACTCACCGGACAGGGCCCACGAGCAGTACTTC.

A word on this clonotype: This may stem from a read error, because a much larger clone lies one nucleotide away. The V and J genes are TRBV12-3 or TRBV12-4 and TRBJ2-2; a possible D gene is TRBD1 (6 bases). V lost 8 bases and J lost 5, with 15 bases in between. The CDR3 covers 14 residues. CDR3 amino acids: CASGPGTRTGELFF. CDR3 DNA: TGTGCCAGCGGTCCCGGGACACGAACCGGGGAGCTGTTTTTT.

This clonotype was detected a few times. The J gene is TRBJ2-5, the V gene TRBV5-1; D is tentatively TRBD1 or TRBD2 (6 bases each). In germline, CDR1 is SGHRS, CDR2 YFSETQ. Trimming removed 2 bases at V and 5 bases at J, with 10 bases between. The CDR3 totals 13 residues. The CDR3 sequence: CASSFWGAETQYF. In nucleotides, the CDR3 is TGCGCCAGCAGCTTTTGGGGGGCTGAGACCCAGTACTTC.

The sample holds many counts of this clonotype. This chain connects TRBV5-5 to TRBJ1-4; perhaps TRBD1 as D (6 bases). V dropped 2 bases and J dropped 7 bases, with 15 bases sitting between them. The CDR3 runs 15 residues. Germline CDR1 reads SGHKS; CDR2 reads YYEKEE (reference sequence). This CDR3 is CASSLQGGRGEKLFF. The DNA of the CDR3 is TGTGCCAGCAGCTTACAGGGCGGTCGGGGTGAAAAACTGTTTTTT.

This clonotype was seen a handful of times. The genes are TRBV4-1 and TRBJ2-3; 7 bases align to TRBD2. The CDR3 runs to 16 residues. The germline V gene has CDR1 MGHRA and CDR2 YSYEKL. J was trimmed by 5 bases and V by 0 bases; bases with no gene match: 8. The CDR3 DNA reads TGCGCCAGCAGCCAAGACGGGAGGCTAGCCGTAGATACGCAGTATTTT. It translates to CASSQDGRLAVDTQYF.

Comments on this clonotype: This may stem from a read error, because a much larger clone lies one nucleotide away. The rearrangement uses TRBV20-1 and TRBJ2-5; TRBD1 matches at 7 bases. Looked up from germline, CDR1 is DFQATT and CDR2 is SNEGSKA (reference sequence). The CDR3 contains 11 residues. This CDR3 reads CSARDSQTQCF. The DNA of the CDR3 is TGCAGTGCCCGGGACAGCCAGACCCAGTGCTTC.

This clonotype was detected many times. The chain has TRBV20-1 and TRBJ2-1; TRBD2 aligns across 10 bases. CDR1 DFQATT and CDR2 SNEGSKA come from the germline V gene (reference sequence). The CDR3 covers 19 residues. The V gene end was trimmed by 6 bases and the J gene end by 8 bases; junction bases not matched to a gene: 25. CDR3 nucleotide sequence: TGCAGTGCCGAACCCCGGTGGGTAGCGGGGGGCCGGGGAGAGGATGAGCAGTTCTTC. It translates to CSAEPRWVAGGRGEDEQFF.

In this sample, this clonotype is medium-sized. The chain couples TRBV7-2 to TRBJ2-5; D gene unclear. Trimming took off 0 bases at V and 2 bases at J, with 4 bases between the two ends. The germline gives CDR1 SGHTA, CDR2 FQGNSA. The CDR3 consists of 13 residues. The DNA of the CDR3 is TGTGCCAGCAGCTTAGCCAGACAAGAGACCCAGTACTTC. Protein: CASSLARQETQYF.

At least ten counts were recorded for this clonotype. V gene TRBV18 combines with J gene TRBJ1-2, with D tentatively TRBD1 (5 bases). Between the trimmed V and J ends, which lost 6 bases and 0 bases, there was a span of 8 bases. CDR3 length equals 13 residues. Germline V CDR1 and CDR2: KGHSH, LQKENI. The CDR3 reads CASSPTANYGYTF. The CDR3 DNA is TGTGCCAGCTCGCCGACAGCTAACTATGGCTACACCTTC.

This clonotype was seen many times. The rearrangement links TRBV12-3 or TRBV12-4 to TRBJ2-7; either TRBD1 or TRBD2 may supply D (5 bases each). Trimming took 2 bases from V and 9 from J, leaving 11 bases between them. This CDR3 has 12 amino acids. In nucleotides, the CDR3 is TGTGCCAGCAGTTTACATTCGGGACCGCAGTACTTC. Protein: CASSLHSGPQYF.

At least ten counts were recorded for this clonotype. For the CDR3, the DNA is TGCGCCAGCAGCGTAACCGGGACAGGGGTGGCCAATGAGCAGTTCTTC. Translating gives CASSVTGTGVANEQFF. The chain joins TRBV5-1 to TRBJ2-1; TRBD1 matches at 10 bases. The CDR3 is 16 amino acids. Trimming at V came to 4 bases and at J to 6 bases, leaving 10 bases not matched to a gene. Germline CDR1 and CDR2: SGHRS and YFSETQ.

On this clonotype: This could be a read error, since a much larger clone is one nucleotide away. This rearrangement joins TRBV7-9 to TRBJ2-5; D possibly corresponds to TRBD1 (5 bases). The CDR3 has 18 residues. Trimming took 0 bases from V and 4 from J, leaving 21 bases between them. From germline, CDR1 is SEHNR and CDR2 FQNEAQ (reference sequence). The CDR3 loop reads CASSLAGFRGLMIETQYF. In nucleotides, the CDR3 is TGTGCCAGCAGCTTAGCCGGATTTAGGGGATTAATGATAGAGACCCAGTACTTC. Looking up the rest from reference TRBV7-9 and TRBJ2-5 gives the full variable domain: DTGVSQNPRHKITKRGQNVTFRCDPISEHNRLYWYRQTLGQGPEFLTYFQNEAQLEKSRLLSDRFSAERPKGSFSTLEIQRTEQGDSAMYLCASSLAGFRGLMIETQYFGPGTRLLVL.

This clonotype was seen many times. J is TRBJ1-2 and V is TRBV12-3 or TRBV12-4; no definite D call. Trimming removed 6 bases from V and 4 bases from J, with 15 bases in between. The CDR3 covers 14 residues. CDR3: CASSLGPEPYGYTF. The DNA for the CDR3 is TGTGCCAGCAGCCTAGGGCCGGAGCCCTATGGCTACACCTTC.

This clonotype has a count of ten or more. The V gene is TRBV10-3, the J gene TRBJ1-1; possibly TRBD1 for D (5 bases). This CDR3 has 12 residues. The germline V and J ends were trimmed by 4 bases and 9 bases, with 12 bases remaining between them. CDR1 ENHRY and CDR2 SYGVKD come from the germline V gene. This CDR3 is CAISVPDSKAFF. CDR3 coding DNA: TGTGCCATCAGTGTCCCCGACAGTAAAGCTTTCTTT.

This clonotype was found a few times. V gene TRBV6-5 combines with J gene TRBJ1-2; D might be TRBD1 (5 bases). The germline CDR1 and CDR2 sequences are MNHEY and SVGAGI. Trimming took off 7 bases at V and 1 base at J, with 16 bases between the two ends. The CDR3 has 15 residues. This CDR3 is CASKAGPQYNYGYTF. The DNA of the CDR3 is TGTGCCAGCAAGGCAGGGCCCCAATATAACTATGGCTACACCTTC.

This clonotype was seen ten or more times. The rearrangement joins TRBV20-1 to TRBJ2-5; TRBD1 aligns across 8 bases. CDR3 length equals 14 residues. CDR1 DFQATT and CDR2 SNEGSKA come from the germline V gene (reference sequence). Unmatched junction bases numbered 8, after V lost 6 bases and J lost 2 bases. In DNA form, the CDR3 reads TGCAGTGCCAATTCCGGGACAGGTCAAGAGACCCAGTACTTC. This sequence encodes CSANSGTGQETQYF.

Ten or more counts support this clonotype. The chain carries TRBV6-5 and TRBJ2-7; 10 bases are a match to TRBD1. The germline gives CDR1 MNHEY, CDR2 SVGAGI. The CDR3 totals 16 residues. The V segment lost 5 bases and the J segment 2 bases; nucleotides outside the gene matches: 9. CDR3 in amino acids: CASSGLVGQGAYEQYF. CDR3 bases: TGTGCCAGCAGTGGCCTAGTCGGACAGGGGGCCTACGAGCAGTACTTC.